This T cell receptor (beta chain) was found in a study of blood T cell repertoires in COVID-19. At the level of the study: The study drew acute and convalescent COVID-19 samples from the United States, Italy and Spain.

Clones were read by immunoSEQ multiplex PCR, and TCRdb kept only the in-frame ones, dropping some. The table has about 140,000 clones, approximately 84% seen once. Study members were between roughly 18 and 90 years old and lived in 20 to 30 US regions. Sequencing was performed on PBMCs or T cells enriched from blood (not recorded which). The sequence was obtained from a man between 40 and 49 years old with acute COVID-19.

The CDR3 is CASSHGQLNTEAFF. CDR3 nucleotide sequence: TGTGCCAGCAGCCATGGACAGCTGAACACTGAAGCTTTCTTT. This chain links TRBV3-1 (or the pseudogene TRBV3-2) with TRBJ1-1, with D tentatively TRBD1 (6 bases). Germline values: CDR1 LGHDT, CDR2 YNNKEL (reference sequence). V lost 3 bases and J 0 bases, leaving 8 bases between the germline ends. The CDR3 loop spans 14 amino acids.